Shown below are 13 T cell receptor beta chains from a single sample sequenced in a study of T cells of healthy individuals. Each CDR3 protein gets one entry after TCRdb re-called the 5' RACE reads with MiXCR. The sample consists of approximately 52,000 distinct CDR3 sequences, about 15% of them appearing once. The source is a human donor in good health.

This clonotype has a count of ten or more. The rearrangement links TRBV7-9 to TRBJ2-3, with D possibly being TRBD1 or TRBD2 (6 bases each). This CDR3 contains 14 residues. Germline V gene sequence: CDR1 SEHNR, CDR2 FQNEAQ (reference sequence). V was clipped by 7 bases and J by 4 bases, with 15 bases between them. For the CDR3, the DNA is TGTGCCAGCACCTCGAGGGGGGTAGCAGATACGCAGTATTTT. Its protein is CASTSRGVADTQYF.

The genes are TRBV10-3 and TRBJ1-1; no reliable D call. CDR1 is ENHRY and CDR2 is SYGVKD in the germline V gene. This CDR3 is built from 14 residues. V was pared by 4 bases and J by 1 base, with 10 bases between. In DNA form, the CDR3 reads TGTGCCATCAGTGGGTCCCCTCCGAACACTGAAGCTTTCTTT. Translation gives CAISGSPPNTEAFF.

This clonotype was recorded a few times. CDR3 protein: CASSVTSGGTGELFF. CDR3 sequence (DNA): TGTGCCAGCAGCGTGACTAGCGGGGGCACCGGGGAGCTGTTTTTT. The chain carries TRBV7-3 and TRBJ2-2, with 12 nucleotides matching TRBD2. Germline lookup yields CDR1 SGHTA and CDR2 FQGTGA. The length of the CDR3 is 15 residues. The V and J ends lost 5 bases and 4 bases, in that order; junction bases with no gene match: 2.

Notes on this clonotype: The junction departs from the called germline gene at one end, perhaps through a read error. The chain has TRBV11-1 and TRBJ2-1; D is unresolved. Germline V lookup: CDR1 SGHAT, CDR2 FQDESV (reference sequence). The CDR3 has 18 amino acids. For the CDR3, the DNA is TGTGCCGGCAGCCTTTCCGGTTTCCGGGCCTCTTCCTACAATGAGCAGTTCTTC. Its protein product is CAGSLSGFRASSYNEQFF.

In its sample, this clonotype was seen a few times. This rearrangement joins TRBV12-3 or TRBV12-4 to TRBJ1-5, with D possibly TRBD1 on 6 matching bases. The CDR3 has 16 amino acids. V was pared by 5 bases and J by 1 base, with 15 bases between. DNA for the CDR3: TGTGCCAGCAGTCTACAGGGTGGTGGGAGCAATCAGCCCCAGCATTTT. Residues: CASSLQGGGSNQPQHF.

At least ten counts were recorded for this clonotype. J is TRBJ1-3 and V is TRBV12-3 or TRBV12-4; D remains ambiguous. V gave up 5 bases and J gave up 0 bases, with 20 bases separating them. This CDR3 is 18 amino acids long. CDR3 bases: TGTGCCAGCAGTCCACTCCCTCCTGGTCTCTTCTCTGGAAACACCATATATTTT. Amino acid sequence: CASSPLPPGLFSGNTIYF.

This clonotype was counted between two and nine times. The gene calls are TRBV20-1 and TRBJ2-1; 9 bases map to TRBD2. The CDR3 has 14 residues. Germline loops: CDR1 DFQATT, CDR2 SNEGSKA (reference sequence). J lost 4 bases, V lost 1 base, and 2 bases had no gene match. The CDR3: CSARGLAGYNEQFF. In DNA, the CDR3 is TGCAGTGCTAGAGGCCTAGCGGGATACAATGAGCAGTTCTTC.

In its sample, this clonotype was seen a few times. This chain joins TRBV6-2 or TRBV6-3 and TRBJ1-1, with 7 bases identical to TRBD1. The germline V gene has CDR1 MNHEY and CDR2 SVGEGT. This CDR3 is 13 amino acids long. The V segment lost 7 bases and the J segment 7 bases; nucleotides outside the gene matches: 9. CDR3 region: CASMNTGEGEAFF. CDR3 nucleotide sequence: TGTGCCAGCATGAATACAGGGGAGGGTGAAGCTTTCTTT.

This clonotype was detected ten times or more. For the CDR3, the DNA is TGTGCCACCAGTGATCCCAGGGGGAGCAATCAGCCCCAGCATTTT. Its translation is CATSDPRGSNQPQHF. The chain has TRBV24-1 and TRBJ1-5, with 7 bases identical to TRBD1. The J segment lost 1 base and the V segment lost 3 bases, leaving 2 bases of the junction unmatched. CDR1 is KGHDR and CDR2 is SFDVKD in the germline V gene. CDR3 length equals 15 residues.

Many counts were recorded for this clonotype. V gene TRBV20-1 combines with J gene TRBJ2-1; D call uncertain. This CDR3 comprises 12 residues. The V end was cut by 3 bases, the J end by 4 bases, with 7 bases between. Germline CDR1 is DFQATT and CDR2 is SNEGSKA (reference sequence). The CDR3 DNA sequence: TGCAGTGCTAGCCCCACATACAATGAGCAGTTCTTC. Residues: CSASPTYNEQFF.

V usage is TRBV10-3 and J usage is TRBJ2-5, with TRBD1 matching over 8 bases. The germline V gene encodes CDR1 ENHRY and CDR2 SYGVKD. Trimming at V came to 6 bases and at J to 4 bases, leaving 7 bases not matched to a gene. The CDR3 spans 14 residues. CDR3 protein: CAIRNDRGGETQYF. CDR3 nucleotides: TGTGCCATCAGAAACGACAGGGGCGGAGAGACCCAGTACTTC.

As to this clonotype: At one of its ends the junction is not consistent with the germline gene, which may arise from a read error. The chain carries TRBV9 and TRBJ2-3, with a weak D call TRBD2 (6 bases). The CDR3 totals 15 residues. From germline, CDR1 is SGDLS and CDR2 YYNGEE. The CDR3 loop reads CTSSVVERGTDTQYF. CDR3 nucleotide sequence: TGTACCAGCAGCGTAGTCGAGCGGGGCACAGATACGCAGTATTTT.

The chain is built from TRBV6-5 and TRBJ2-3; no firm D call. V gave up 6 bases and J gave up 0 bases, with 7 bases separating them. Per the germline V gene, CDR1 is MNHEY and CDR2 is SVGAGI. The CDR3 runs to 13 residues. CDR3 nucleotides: TGTGCCAGCAGATATGGGAGCACAGATACGCAGTATTTT. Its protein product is CASRYGSTDTQYF.